The 7 T cell receptor beta chains below come from one sample, sequenced in a study of blood T cell repertoires in COVID-19. Produced via immunoSEQ multiplex PCR; TCRdb's table is partial and in-frame only. The sample has some 180,000 clones, around 88% seen once. The sequencing input was peripheral blood. Receptors originate from a woman in her 70s who had recovered from COVID-19.

This chain uses TRBV25-1 with TRBJ2-5; TRBD2 is a possible D gene (5 bases). CDR3 length: 14 amino acids. Trimming pared 1 base from V and 5 bases from J, leaving 11 bases between. The germline CDR1 and CDR2 sequences are MGHDK and SYGVNS. The CDR3 DNA follows: TGTGCCAGCAGTGAATTTGGGGAGAGGGAGACCCAGTACTTC. Its translation is CASSEFGERETQYF.

The J gene is TRBJ2-5, the V gene TRBV6-4, with D possibly TRBD1 on 5 matching bases. V was cut by 5 bases and J by 1 base, with 8 bases left in between. Germline CDR1 reads MRHNA; CDR2 reads SNTAGT. The CDR3 consists of 13 residues. The CDR3 sequence: CASSRQPQETQYF. CDR3 nucleotide sequence: TGTGCCAGCAGTCGACAGCCCCAAGAGACCCAGTACTTC.

The chain carries TRBV2 and TRBJ2-1; D remains ambiguous. V was pared by 4 bases and J by 7 bases, with 8 bases between. CDR1 and CDR2 (germline): SNHLY, FYNNEI. There are 12 residues in the CDR3. CDR3 DNA sequence: TGTGCCAGCAGTGGGAGTGGGAATGAGCAGTTCTTC. Residues: CASSGSGNEQFF.

J is TRBJ2-2 and V is TRBV10-3; 11 positions match TRBD2. The V gene end was trimmed by 3 bases and the J gene end by 5 bases; junction bases not matched to a gene: 8. This CDR3 contains 17 residues. CDR1 and CDR2 (germline): ENHRY, SYGVKD. The CDR3 DNA is TGTGCCATCAGTGAAGGGACTAGCGGCAGCGGGACCGGGGAGCTGTTTTTT. Translated: CAISEGTSGSGTGELFF.

The chain has TRBV9 and TRBJ2-1; 7 bases match TRBD1. CDR3 length equals 14 residues. Germline CDR1 and CDR2: SGDLS and YYNGEE. V was pared by 4 bases and J by 0 bases, with 1 base of the junction left unmatched. CDR3 amino acids: CASSPGGSYNEQFF. CDR3 coding DNA: TGTGCCAGCAGCCCAGGGGGCTCCTACAATGAGCAGTTCTTC. Full variable domain (remainder filled in from reference TRBV9 and TRBJ2-1): DSGVTQTPKHLITATGQRVTLRCSPRSGDLSVYWYQQSLDQGLQFLIQYYNGEERAKGNILERFSAQQFPDLHSELNLSSLELGDSALYFCASSPGGSYNEQFFGPGTRLTVL.

This chain joins TRBV5-1 and TRBJ1-1; perhaps TRBD1 as D (5 bases). Germline V gives CDR1 SGHRS, CDR2 YFSETQ. The CDR3 is 17 residues long. V was cut by 5 bases and J by 0 bases, with 20 bases left in between. The CDR3 protein is CASSLSRLNRMNTEAFF. The CDR3 DNA reads TGCGCCAGCAGTCTATCCCGGCTGAACAGGATGAACACTGAAGCTTTCTTT.

V gene TRBV7-3 combines with J gene TRBJ1-1, with D possibly being TRBD1 (5 bases). The V gene lost 2 bases and the J gene lost 8 bases, with 18 bases spanning the gap. Per germline, CDR1 SGHTA and CDR2 FQGTGA. The CDR3 contains 15 residues. The CDR3 sequence: CASSLGRDGKGEAFF. The DNA for the CDR3 is TGTGCCAGCAGCTTAGGGAGGGACGGAAAAGGGGAAGCTTTCTTT.